What follows are 24 T cell receptor beta chains derived from one specimen sequenced in a study of blood T cell repertoires in COVID-19. Profiling relied on immunoSEQ multiplex PCR, and the TCRdb table lists in-frame clones only, not all of them. The data contain about 43,000 clones, just under 90% of them singletons. The source material was peripheral blood. The receptor set was obtained from a man aged 40-49 years with COVID-19, enrolled during active disease.

The chain's CDR3 is CASTVRTSGLYGDTQYF. CDR3 in DNA: TGTGCCAGCACAGTCAGGACTAGCGGGCTGTATGGAGATACGCAGTATTTT. The chain recombines TRBV2 with TRBJ2-3; 11 nucleotides agree with TRBD2. CDR1 and CDR2 from the germline V gene are SNHLY and FYNNEI. With 7 bases clipped from V and 5 bases from J, the junction kept 14 bases outside the gene matches. The CDR3 loop spans 17 amino acids. Full variable domain (rest looked up from reference TRBV2 and TRBJ2-3): EPEVTQTPSHQVTQMGQEVILRCVPISNHLYFYWYRQILGQKVEFLVSFYNNEISEKSEIFDDQFSVERPDGSNFTLKIRSTKLEDSAMYFCASTVRTSGLYGDTQYFGPGTRLTVL.

The V gene is TRBV24-1, the J gene TRBJ2-2, with D perhaps matching TRBD1 (5 bases). Germline lookup yields CDR1 KGHDR and CDR2 SFDVKD. The V gene lost 6 bases and the J gene lost 0 bases, with 10 bases spanning the gap. The CDR3 consists of 15 residues. CDR3 region: CATSRQNPNTGELFF. The CDR3 bases are TGTGCCACCAGTCGACAGAACCCGAACACCGGGGAGCTGTTTTTT.

The gene calls are TRBV2 and TRBJ2-3, with D unresolved. Trimming stripped 9 bases from V and 6 bases from J, with 10 bases between. This CDR3 region has 11 residues. Germline loops: CDR1 SNHLY, CDR2 FYNNEI. The CDR3 DNA sequence: TGTGCCAGTGCCTCGGTGGATACGCAGTATTTT. Translation gives CASASVDTQYF.

This sequence joins TRBV5-8 and TRBJ2-7, with a possible D match to TRBD2 (6 bases). CDR1 and CDR2 from the germline V gene are SGHTS and YDEGEE. V was pared by 2 bases and J by 4 bases, with 16 bases between. The CDR3 has 15 residues. CDR3 amino acids: CASSLTGVGRYEQYF. The CDR3 DNA follows: TGTGCCAGCAGCTTAACGGGAGTAGGGAGGTACGAGCAGTACTTC.

The V gene is TRBV28, the J gene TRBJ1-5; the match to TRBD1 covers 7 bases. Germline assignment: CDR1 MDHEN and CDR2 SYDVKM. J lost 3 bases, V lost 4 bases, and 6 bases had no gene match. This CDR3 is built from 15 residues. The CDR3 protein is CASSSGQVHNQPQHF. CDR3 sequence (DNA): TGTGCCAGCAGTTCTGGACAGGTTCACAATCAGCCCCAGCATTTT.

The chain employs TRBV10-3 and TRBJ2-7; TRBD2 agrees at 14 bases. Trimming took 5 bases from V and 5 from J; bases not matched to a gene: 8. In germline, CDR1 is ENHRY, CDR2 SYGVKD. This CDR3 comprises 16 residues. The chain's CDR3 is CAISMGTSGRTDEQYF. The CDR3 DNA reads TGTGCCATCAGTATGGGGACTAGCGGGAGAACGGACGAGCAGTACTTC.

The genes are TRBV7-9 and TRBJ1-1; D call uncertain. This CDR3 has 15 amino acids. Germline loops: CDR1 SEHNR, CDR2 FQNEAQ (reference sequence). Trimming removed 1 base from V and 0 bases from J, with 9 bases in between. CDR3 region: CASSLDQALNTEAFF. CDR3 coding DNA: TGTGCCAGCAGCTTAGATCAGGCCCTGAACACTGAAGCTTTCTTT.

The V gene is TRBV29-1, the J gene TRBJ2-2; 8 bases are shared with TRBD1. V lost 5 bases and J lost 3; bases outside the gene matches: 8. The CDR3 extends over 15 amino acids. CDR1 is SQVTM, CDR2 ANQGSEA, per germline. The CDR3 protein is CSVLRGQGYTGELFF. CDR3 nucleotide sequence: TGCAGCGTTCTCCGCGGACAGGGTTACACCGGGGAGCTGTTTTTT.

This clone was seen a handful of times. The gene calls are TRBV28 and TRBJ1-2, with TRBD1 matching 12 bases. The germline V gene has CDR1 MDHEN and CDR2 SYDVKM. CDR3 length equals 17 residues. V gave up 6 bases and J gave up 6 bases; unmatched junction bases: 14. The DNA for the CDR3 is TGTGCCAGCAGCTCTAGCGGAGGGACAGGGGGCGGGGATGGCTACACCTTC. Translation: CASSSSGGTGGGDGYTF.

The V gene is TRBV5-1, the J gene TRBJ1-4; 7 bases fit TRBD1. Germline trimming cut 4 bases from V and 6 bases from J; bases unmatched to any gene: 12. Germline CDR1 SGHRS, CDR2 YFSETQ. CDR3 length: 16 amino acids. CDR3 DNA: TGCGCCAGCAGCCCGGGGACAGCCCAAGGGTATGAAAAACTGTTTTTT. It yields the protein CASSPGTAQGYEKLFF.

The chain is built from TRBV7-2 and TRBJ2-5; 11 positions match TRBD2. Germline CDR1 reads SGHTA; CDR2 reads FQGNSA. This CDR3 comprises 15 residues. V gave up 2 bases and J gave up 1 base; unmatched junction bases: 0. The CDR3 bases are TGTGCCAGCAGCTTACTAGCGGGGGGCCAAGAGACCCAGTACTTC. It yields the protein CASSLLAGGQETQYF.

This rearrangement joins TRBV10-3 to TRBJ2-7; TRBD1 is a possible D gene (7 bases). Trimming took 3 bases from V and 12 from J, leaving 12 bases between them. Per germline, CDR1 ENHRY and CDR2 SYGVKD. The CDR3 sequence is 11 residues long. CDR3 bases: TGTGCCATCAGTGACAGGGGGGCAAGGTACTTC. Translation gives CAISDRGARYF.

This chain links TRBV28 with TRBJ2-1; TRBD2 matches 7 bases. The CDR3 is 14 amino acids. CDR1 and CDR2 (germline): MDHEN, SYDVKM. The ends lost 10 bases at V and 3 bases at J; junction bases unmatched: 9. The CDR3 spells CATAGVGYYNEQFF. CDR3 DNA: TGTGCCACCGCGGGGGTGGGGTACTACAATGAGCAGTTCTTC.

The CDR3 DNA follows: TGCGCCAGCAGCTTGCGTGCGGGGATGGTAAACGAGCAGTACTTC. Its translation is CASSLRAGMVNEQYF. This chain connects TRBV5-1 to TRBJ2-7; possibly TRBD2 for D (6 bases). Trimming removed 1 base from V and 5 bases from J, with 16 bases in between. The CDR3 loop spans 15 amino acids. The germline gives CDR1 SGHRS, CDR2 YFSETQ.

The rearrangement uses TRBV7-8 and TRBJ2-7, with D maybe TRBD1 (6 bases). V was trimmed by 3 bases and J by 2 bases, leaving 11 bases between them. Germline CDR1 SGHVS, CDR2 FQNEAQ. The length of the CDR3 is 14 residues. The CDR3 protein is CASSFGQYTYEQYF. The CDR3 bases are TGTGCCAGCAGCTTCGGACAGTACACCTACGAGCAGTACTTC.

The rearrangement joins TRBV6-5 to TRBJ2-5; D gene uncertain. The germline CDR1 and CDR2 sequences are MNHEY and SVGAGI. The CDR3 spans 14 residues. The ends were cut back, 2 bases at V and 5 bases at J, with 12 bases in the middle. CDR3 DNA: TGTGCCAGCAGTTACGGGTCGCCGCGGGAGACCCAGTACTTC. The encoded protein is CASSYGSPRETQYF.

The J gene is TRBJ1-3, the V gene TRBV7-2, with D unresolved. Between the trimmed V and J ends, which lost 1 base and 4 bases, there was a span of 8 bases. The CDR3 covers 14 residues. Germline CDR1 and CDR2: SGHTA and FQGNSA. In nucleotides, the CDR3 is TGTGCCAGCAGCTTAGACGGAGACGGAAACACCATATATTTT. This encodes CASSLDGDGNTIYF.

J is TRBJ1-1 and V is TRBV5-5, with 8 bases that match TRBD1. V shed 4 bases and J 0 bases; nucleotides not matched to a gene: 8. From germline, CDR1 is SGHKS and CDR2 YYEKEE (reference sequence). The CDR3 has 16 amino acids. This CDR3 reads CASSPLPGQVNTEAFF. Here the CDR3 DNA reads TGTGCCAGCAGCCCACTCCCGGGACAGGTGAACACTGAAGCTTTCTTT.

The chain has TRBV3-1 (or the pseudogene TRBV3-2) and TRBJ2-3, with D unclear. Trimming stripped 6 bases from V and 8 bases from J, with 15 bases between. There are 13 residues in the CDR3. Germline-derived CDR1 and CDR2 are LGHDT and YNNKEL (reference sequence). The CDR3 loop is CASSSNPGPTQYF. The CDR3 region has the DNA TGTGCCAGCAGTTCCAACCCGGGTCCTACGCAGTATTTT.

This clone was seen more than once but under ten times. The J gene is TRBJ2-7, the V gene TRBV11-2; weak D call: TRBD2 (5 bases). The CDR3 is made up of 14 amino acids. The V end lost 8 bases, the J end lost 6 bases, and 20 bases lay between the germline ends. Germline lookup yields CDR1 SGHAT and CDR2 FQNNGV. Here the CDR3 DNA reads TGTGCCAGCGCATTTGACGTAACTCGGGGCGAGCAGTACTTC. Translated, it gives CASAFDVTRGEQYF.

V gene TRBV28 combines with J gene TRBJ2-7; TRBD1 aligns across 12 bases. This CDR3 region has 18 residues. After removal of 6 bases from V and 6 bases from J, the junction contained 18 bases not matched to a gene. The germline gives CDR1 MDHEN, CDR2 SYDVKM. The CDR3 DNA sequence: TGTGCCAGCAGAGCCAACGCCGGCGGGACAGGGGGCGACGGCGAGCAGTACTTC. It specifies CASRANAGGTGGDGEQYF. Combining the CDR3 with reference TRBV28 and TRBJ2-7 gives the whole variable domain DVKVTQSSRYLVKRTGEKVFLECVQDMDHENMFWYRQDPGLGLRLIYFSYDVKMKEKGDIPEGYSVSREKKERFSLILESASTNQTSMYLCASRANAGGTGGDGEQYFGPGTRLTVT.

The sample holds a few counts of this clone. The chain uses TRBV5-1 and TRBJ2-3; TRBD2 matches at 8 bases. In germline, CDR1 is SGHRS, CDR2 YFSETQ. Trimming removed 0 bases from V and 4 bases from J; junction bases left unmatched: 1. The length of the CDR3 is 14 residues. CDR3: CASSLAGGPDTQYF. The CDR3 DNA reads as TGCGCCAGCAGCTTGGCGGGGGGGCCAGATACGCAGTATTTT.

J is TRBJ1-1 and V is TRBV4-1; no firm D call. V was shortened by 4 bases and J by 0 bases, with 12 bases between the two germline ends. The germline V gene encodes CDR1 MGHRA and CDR2 YSYEKL. CDR3 size: 15 residues. CDR3 in amino acids: CASSPSSVVNTEAFF. The CDR3 DNA is TGCGCCAGCAGCCCATCTAGTGTCGTGAACACTGAAGCTTTCTTT.

The chain combines TRBV11-3 with TRBJ2-1; D is ambiguous. The ends were cut back, 0 bases at V and 0 bases at J, with 18 bases in the middle. CDR1 is SGHNT, CDR2 YENEEA, per germline. The CDR3 consists of 19 residues. This CDR3 reads CASSLERVHDLSSYNEQFF. In DNA form, the CDR3 reads TGTGCCAGCAGCTTAGAGCGAGTCCATGATTTGAGCTCCTACAATGAGCAGTTCTTC.